A single sample gave rise to the 24 T cell receptor beta chains below, sequenced in a study of T cells in Graves' hyperthyroidism and ophthalmopathy. Template material for amplifying TCR beta CDR3 regions consisted of RNA transcripts. A first-round RT-PCR of the TCR CDR3 used the HTBI primer set. TCRdb re-called the multiplex PCR reads through MiXCR, storing one row per CDR3 protein. The sample has about 400,000 distinct CDR3 sequences, approximately 16% seen once; the top ten hold roughly 19%. What was sequenced was blood. These receptors all come from a woman aged 55-70 years with Graves' ophthalmopathy.

This clonotype was detected ten times or more. This chain connects TRBV2 to TRBJ2-7; 9 bases agree with TRBD2. Germline-derived CDR1 and CDR2 are SNHLY and FYNNEI. Germline trimming cut 6 bases from V and 5 bases from J; bases unmatched to any gene: 11. The CDR3 runs 15 residues. The CDR3 sequence: CASRPWASGRNEQYF. The CDR3 DNA follows: TGTGCCAGCAGGCCTTGGGCGAGCGGGAGGAACGAGCAGTACTTC.

This clonotype was observed at least ten times. The chain links TRBV11-2 to TRBJ2-1; 11 nucleotides agree with TRBD2. The CDR3 length is 16 residues. The germline CDR1 and CDR2 sequences are SGHAT and FQNNGV. Losses at the gene ends were 4 bases for V and 5 bases for J; bases not matched to a gene: 7. Written as DNA, the CDR3 is TGTGCCAGCAGCTCCACCTCGGGACTAGCGGACAATGAGCAGTTCTTC. Translated, it gives CASSSTSGLADNEQFF.

Note on this clonotype: A much larger clone differs by one base, so this may be a read error. The DNA of the CDR3 is TGTGCCAGCAGCTTAGGTCGGGGGGGGGCCTACAATGAGCAGTTCTTC. It translates to CASSLGRGGAYNEQFF. The chain has TRBV11-2 and TRBJ2-1, with 8 nucleotides matching TRBD2. Germline V gives CDR1 SGHAT, CDR2 FQNNGV. The CDR3 totals 16 residues. The V and J ends lost 1 base and 2 bases, in that order; junction bases with no gene match: 4.

This clonotype was counted many times. The chain uses TRBV28 and TRBJ2-3; TRBD2 matches at 10 bases. Germline V gene sequence: CDR1 MDHEN, CDR2 SYDVKM. The J segment lost 4 bases and the V segment lost 4 bases, leaving 8 bases of the junction unmatched. This CDR3 region has 16 residues. The CDR3 loop reads CASSSTGAGGADTQYF. The CDR3 DNA sequence: TGTGCCAGCAGTTCCACGGGAGCGGGAGGGGCAGATACGCAGTATTTT.

This clonotype was observed at least ten times. The V gene is TRBV7-3, the J gene TRBJ2-3; D gene unclear. Between the trimmed V and J ends, which lost 3 bases and 4 bases, there was a span of 17 bases. CDR3 length equals 16 residues. Germline V gives CDR1 SGHTA, CDR2 FQGTGA. CDR3 nucleotide sequence: TGTGCCAGCAGCTTGCGGCGGCAAGCTTGGTCAGATACGCAGTATTTT. Translated: CASSLRRQAWSDTQYF.

This clonotype appeared many times. V is TRBV20-1 and J is TRBJ2-3, with D possibly called TRBD1 or TRBD2 (7 bases each). This CDR3 is built from 13 residues. Trimming pared 6 bases from V and 2 bases from J, leaving 12 bases between. Germline V gives CDR1 DFQATT, CDR2 SNEGSKA (reference sequence). The CDR3 sequence: CSAREGATDTQYF. DNA for the CDR3: TGCAGTGCCAGGGAGGGGGCCACAGATACGCAGTATTTT.

This clonotype showed up many times. This chain uses TRBV5-1 with TRBJ1-1; D remains unclear. The germline V gene has CDR1 SGHRS and CDR2 YFSETQ. The CDR3 length is 14 residues. V was pared by 2 bases and J by 4 bases, with 12 bases between. In nucleotides, the CDR3 is TGCGCCAGCAGCTTACTAGGCGGCGGCACTGAAGCTTTCTTT. Translation: CASSLLGGGTEAFF.

This clonotype was counted at least ten times. The chain uses TRBV24-1 and TRBJ1-5; the D is unclear. V was cut by 2 bases and J by 1 base, with 11 bases left in between. CDR1 is KGHDR and CDR2 is SFDVKD in the germline V gene. The CDR3 runs 16 residues. The CDR3 loop reads CATSDSPGRSNQPQHF. Here the CDR3 DNA reads TGTGCCACCAGTGATTCACCCGGGCGGAGCAATCAGCCCCAGCATTTT.

This clonotype was recorded many times. The rearrangement uses TRBV11-2 and TRBJ2-7, with D possibly being TRBD1 (5 bases). The CDR3 is 13 residues long. CDR1 and CDR2 (germline): SGHAT, FQNNGV. V shed 7 bases and J shed 2 bases, with 12 bases lying between them. The chain's CDR3 is CASTGHPPYEQYF. In nucleotides, the CDR3 is TGTGCCAGCACAGGGCACCCTCCCTACGAGCAGTACTTC.

This chain connects TRBV20-1 to TRBJ1-6; no firm D call. CDR3 length equals 11 residues. V lost 1 base and J 15 bases, leaving 10 bases between the germline ends. Germline-derived CDR1 and CDR2 are DFQATT and SNEGSKA (reference sequence). The CDR3 here is CSARGEGLLHF. As DNA, the CDR3 is TGCAGTGCTAGAGGAGAAGGGCTCCTCCACTTT.

In this sample, this clonotype turned up many times. V gene TRBV20-1 combines with J gene TRBJ2-2; 9 positions match TRBD2. The V gene end was trimmed by 0 bases and the J gene end by 4 bases; junction bases not matched to a gene: 6. CDR3 length: 16 amino acids. CDR1 and CDR2 (germline): DFQATT, SNEGSKA (reference sequence). The CDR3 DNA sequence: TGCAGTGCTAGAGATAGTCTAGCGGGACCCACCGGGGAGCTGTTTTTT. It codes for CSARDSLAGPTGELFF.

On this clonotype itself: A much larger clone is a single base away; this may be a read error. The conserved phenylalanine or tryptophan normally closing the CDR3 is absent here, so this likely arose from a read error. The J gene is TRBJ2-3, the V gene TRBV6-2 or TRBV6-3; maybe TRBD1 (6 bases). Deletions cut 4 bases from V and 0 bases from J, with 14 bases between. The germline V gene has CDR1 MNHEY and CDR2 SVGEGT. The CDR3 runs to 16 residues. The CDR3 region is CASSLGAGTSTDTQYS. The CDR3 nucleotides read TGTGCCAGCAGTTTGGGGGCCGGCACGAGCACAGATACGCAGTATTCT.

The table lists this clonotype with many counts. This chain connects TRBV5-5 to TRBJ1-1; D is undetermined. V was pared by 6 bases and J by 4 bases, with 16 bases between. CDR1 and CDR2 from the germline V gene are SGHKS and YYEKEE (reference sequence). The CDR3 loop spans 14 amino acids. As DNA, the CDR3 is TGTGCCAGCACTCAATGGGAGGGCCGCACTGAAGCTTTCTTT. Protein product: CASTQWEGRTEAFF.

This clonotype was found many times. The chain combines TRBV11-2 with TRBJ2-4; D remains unclear. Germline V gives CDR1 SGHAT, CDR2 FQNNGV. V lost 1 base and J 6 bases, leaving 7 bases between the germline ends. The CDR3 extends over 13 amino acids. For the CDR3, the DNA is TGTGCCAGCAGCTTAGCTGCCTCAAACATTCAGTACTTC. It encodes CASSLAASNIQYF.

This clonotype was found many times. The rearrangement uses TRBV5-1 and TRBJ2-7; 11 bases line up with TRBD2. The length of the CDR3 is 15 residues. V was pared by 4 bases and J by 0 bases, with 3 bases of the junction left unmatched. CDR1 SGHRS and CDR2 YFSETQ come from the germline V gene. The CDR3 here is CASSIAGGSSYEQYF. CDR3 sequence (DNA): TGCGCCAGCAGCATAGCGGGAGGGAGCTCCTACGAGCAGTACTTC. Filled out from reference TRBV5-1 and TRBJ2-7, the complete variable domain reads KAGVTQTPRYLIKTRGQQVTLSCSPISGHRSVSWYQQTPGQGLQFLFEYFSETQRNKGNFPGRFSGRQFSNSRSEMNVSTLELGDSALYLCASSIAGGSSYEQYFGPGTRLTVT.

The chain recombines TRBV20-1 with TRBJ2-4; TRBD2 matches 11 bases. Trimming removed 5 bases from V and 1 base from J; junction bases left unmatched: 7. The CDR3 spans 16 residues. Looked up from germline, CDR1 is DFQATT and CDR2 is SNEGSKA (reference sequence). Here the CDR3 reads CSARRLAGRAKNIQYF. The CDR3, as DNA: TGCAGTGCTCGCCGACTAGCGGGAAGGGCCAAAAACATTCAGTACTTC.

This clonotype was counted many times. The V call is TRBV3-1, the J call TRBJ2-3; TRBD2 agrees at 13 bases. Trimming removed 5 bases from V and 6 bases from J; junction bases left unmatched: 8. Germline V gives CDR1 LGHDT, CDR2 YNNKEL (reference sequence). CDR3 length equals 16 residues. The CDR3: CASSFRTSGSSDTQYF. In nucleotides, the CDR3 is TGTGCCAGCAGCTTCCGGACTAGCGGGAGTTCCGATACGCAGTATTTT.

This clonotype was seen at least ten times. This rearrangement joins TRBV2 to TRBJ2-7; D perhaps matches TRBD2 (6 bases). The V gene lost 0 bases and the J gene lost 6 bases, with 12 bases spanning the gap. Germline V gene lookup returns CDR1 SNHLY and CDR2 FYNNEI. This CDR3 has 14 residues. As DNA, the CDR3 is TGTGCCAGCAGTGAAGCGGGGGGATATGGCGAGCAGTACTTC. Translation gives CASSEAGGYGEQYF.

The chain recombines TRBV27 with TRBJ2-1; TRBD2 matches 7 bases. Germline CDR1 and CDR2: MNHEY and SMNVEV (reference sequence). The V segment lost 5 bases and the J segment 4 bases; nucleotides outside the gene matches: 5. The CDR3 totals 14 residues. CDR3 in amino acids: CASSDGEGYNEQFF. CDR3 coding DNA: TGTGCCAGCAGTGATGGGGAGGGGTACAATGAGCAGTTCTTC.

The sample holds many counts of this clonotype. The V call is TRBV3-1, the J call TRBJ2-2; D may be TRBD1 or TRBD2 (5 bases each). This CDR3 has 14 amino acids. Germline loops: CDR1 LGHDT, CDR2 YNNKEL (reference sequence). Trimming stripped 4 bases from V and 7 bases from J, with 13 bases between. Here the CDR3 DNA reads TGTGCCAGCAGCCCCGGGACCGCCGGCGGGGAGCTGTTTTTT. It specifies CASSPGTAGGELFF.

The table lists this clonotype with many counts. V is TRBV24-1 and J is TRBJ2-1, with D tentatively TRBD1 or TRBD2 (6 bases each). Trimming left V 2 bases short and J 1 base short, with 11 bases between. The CDR3 runs to 16 residues. In germline, CDR1 is KGHDR, CDR2 SFDVKD. CDR3 in amino acids: CATSDSQGRSYNEQFF. CDR3 bases: TGTGCCACCAGTGATTCTCAGGGGAGGTCCTACAATGAGCAGTTCTTC.

This clonotype was detected ten times or more. The rearrangement links TRBV7-2 to TRBJ2-5; 9 bases align to TRBD1. CDR3 length: 15 residues. The trim removed 5 bases at V and 4 bases at J, leaving 8 bases unmatched. Looked up from germline, CDR1 is SGHTA and CDR2 is FQGNSA. Written as DNA, the CDR3 is TGTGCCAGCAGCCCCAGGACAGGGGTTGGAGAGACCCAGTACTTC. This encodes CASSPRTGVGETQYF. Full variable domain (rest looked up from reference TRBV7-2 and TRBJ2-5): GAGVSQSPSNKVTEKGKDVELRCDPISGHTALYWYRQSLGQGLEFLIYFQGNSAPDKSGLPSDRFSAERTGGSVSTLTIQRTQQEDSAVYLCASSPRTGVGETQYFGPGTRLLVL.

The V and J genes are TRBV20-1 and TRBJ2-1; 9 bases match TRBD2. Germline CDR1 DFQATT, CDR2 SNEGSKA (reference sequence). The CDR3 covers 14 residues. The V and J ends lost 3 bases and 6 bases, in that order; junction bases with no gene match: 6. CDR3 sequence reads: CSARIAGAGNEQFF. In nucleotides, the CDR3 is TGCAGTGCTAGGATAGCGGGAGCGGGCAATGAGCAGTTCTTC.

The V call is TRBV12-3 or TRBV12-4, the J call TRBJ1-2; no clear D. There are 15 residues in the CDR3. V shed 7 bases and J shed 8 bases, with 23 bases lying between them. The CDR3 nucleotides are TGTGCCAGCACCCGAGATATAGCTTTTTTGGGCGGCTACACCTTC. Amino acids: CASTRDIAFLGGYTF.